This T cell receptor (beta chain) derives from a study of cytomegalovirus exposure and HLA in healthy donors. Notes on the study in general: Fewer N-insertions than the roughly 650-donor mean were reportedly shown by an Asian-associated ancestry cluster in a later analysis.

Use of 60 Vbeta and 13 Jbeta primers characterized the PCR. Sequencing was performed with immunoSEQ multiplex PCR; in TCRdb, only in-frame clones are kept and a portion is missing. The profile shows 85,000 to 130,000 clones, about 70% of them singletons. On this clone itself: The antigen remains undetermined.

V was pared by 5 bases and J by 5 bases, with 4 bases of the junction left unmatched. The germline V gene has CDR1 SEHNR and CDR2 FQNEAQ (reference sequence). CDR3 length equals 15 residues. The receptor was isolated from a woman aged 18 to 35 in good health and CMV-seropositive. Sequencing input: PBMCs. The rearrangement joins TRBV7-9 to TRBJ2-5; TRBD2 aligns across 14 bases. The CDR3 DNA reads TGTGCCAGCAGCCCAAGACTAGCGGGAGGGGAGACCCAGTACTTC. It translates to CASSPRLAGGETQYF. Looking up the rest from reference TRBV7-9 and TRBJ2-5 gives the full variable domain: DTGVSQNPRHKITKRGQNVTFRCDPISEHNRLYWYRQTLGQGPEFLTYFQNEAQLEKSRLLSDRFSAERPKGSFSTLEIQRTEQGDSAMYLCASSPRLAGGETQYFGPGTRLLVL.